This T cell receptor beta chain was documented in a study of blood T cell repertoires in COVID-19. Study-level background: Spain, Italy and the United States supplied samples that represented acute and convalescent COVID-19. Sources were T cells, B-cell-depleted T cells, or PBMCs; the material itself was cDNA or gDNA.

The CDR3 loop spans 15 amino acids. Germline-derived CDR1 and CDR2 are MDHEN and SYDVKM. Trimming took 6 bases from V and 6 from J, leaving 15 bases between them. The repertoire was sequenced with immunoSEQ multiplex PCR; TCRdb's copy has only in-frame clones and lacks some. This table has some 290,000 clones, about 86% appearing once. The Seattle patients, enrolled during active infection, were followed longitudinally. This clone was recorded a few times. The sequence derives from a woman in her 30s with COVID-19, enrolled during active disease. The gene calls are TRBV28 and TRBJ1-6; possible D gene TRBD1, 5 bases. The sequencing sample was made of peripheral blood. The DNA for the CDR3 is TGTGCCAGCAGCCCGACGCAGGGTCTTAATTCACCCCTCCACTTT. Protein: CASSPTQGLNSPLHF.